This entry lists 6 T cell receptor beta chains sequenced from one sample in a study of cytomegalovirus exposure and HLA in healthy donors. The PCR had 60 Vbeta and 13 Jbeta primers. Using immunoSEQ multiplex PCR, the repertoire was profiled, and TCRdb retains in-frame clones only, with some absent. The sample carries about 190,000 clones, approximately 80% recorded once. What was sequenced was PBMCs. The source is a woman in her 50s in good health and CMV-seropositive.

Points on this clone: Other nucleotide sequences from this sample produce the same CDR3. This sequence joins TRBV4-1 and TRBJ1-3; D not resolved. Trimming took 1 base from V and 4 from J, leaving 8 bases between them. CDR1 and CDR2 from the germline V gene are MGHRA and YSYEKL. There are 14 residues in the CDR3. CDR3 nucleotide sequence: TGCGCCAGCAGCCAAGCAGGTCTCGGAAACACCATATATTTT. This gives the protein CASSQAGLGNTIYF.

As for this clone: This specimen includes other DNA sequences encoding the same CDR3. The chain has TRBV28 and TRBJ1-2, with D unresolved. Germline-derived CDR1 and CDR2 are MDHEN and SYDVKM. Trimming took 4 bases from V and 1 from J, leaving 7 bases between them. This CDR3 is built from 13 residues. This CDR3 reads CASSSPSNYGYTF. The CDR3, as DNA: TGTGCCAGCAGTTCCCCCAGTAACTATGGCTACACCTTC.

This clone was picked up one time. The chain has TRBV4-2 and TRBJ2-3; 12 nucleotides line up with TRBD2. This CDR3 contains 17 residues. Losses at the gene ends were 4 bases for V and 1 base for J; bases not matched to a gene: 6. Germline V gives CDR1 LGHNA, CDR2 YNFKEQ. This CDR3 reads CASSRILAGGGTDTQYF. CDR3 DNA: TGTGCCAGCAGCCGCATACTAGCGGGGGGAGGCACAGATACGCAGTATTTT.

The chain carries TRBV6-5 and TRBJ1-6; D unclear. Germline-derived CDR1 and CDR2 are MNHEY and SVGAGI. Trimming took 5 bases from V and 13 from J, leaving 12 bases between them. The CDR3 spans 12 residues. This CDR3 is CASSQREEPLHF. In DNA, the CDR3 is TGTGCCAGCAGTCAACGGGAAGAGCCCCTCCACTTT.

V is TRBV7-9 and J is TRBJ1-4, with 9 bases aligning to TRBD1. V was clipped by 4 bases and J by 8 bases; unmatched bases: 5. Germline V lookup: CDR1 SEHNR, CDR2 FQNEAQ (reference sequence). The CDR3 totals 14 residues. The CDR3 spells CASSSQGAREKLFF. CDR3 in DNA: TGTGCCAGCAGCTCACAGGGGGCGCGCGAAAAACTGTTTTTT.

This clone was seen just once. The rearrangement uses TRBV14 and TRBJ1-6, with a tentative D call TRBD1 (6 bases). V was trimmed by 3 bases and J by 5 bases, leaving 11 bases between them. Per the germline V gene, CDR1 is SGHDN and CDR2 is FVKESK. This CDR3 is built from 15 residues. CDR3 nucleotides: TGTGCCAGCAGCCAGGGACACCAAAATAATTCACCCCTCCACTTT. Translation: CASSQGHQNNSPLHF. Looking up the rest from reference TRBV14 and TRBJ1-6 gives the full variable domain: EAGVTQFPSHSVIEKGQTVTLRCDPISGHDNLYWYRRVMGKEIKFLLHFVKESKQDESGMPNNRFLAERTGGTYSTLKVQPAELEDSGVYFCASSQGHQNNSPLHFGNGTRLTVT.